This entry describes one T cell receptor beta chain. This sample was included in a study of spatial heterogeneity in lung cancer. TCRdb re-derived calls from the 5' RACE reads in MiXCR, one entry per CDR3 protein. The table includes roughly 79,000 distinct CDR3 sequences, approximately 12% detected once. Time point in this sample: sample taken at primary tumor resection. Sequencing was performed on whole RNA extracted from tumor and nontumor lung tissue, or from frozen PBMC, and the material was left unsorted. V shed 8 bases, J shed 2 bases, and the junction held 11 bases outside the gene matches. Looked up from germline, CDR1 is SEHNR and CDR2 is FQNEAQ (reference sequence). There are 15 residues in the CDR3.

This clonotype originated in a male donor with early-stage non-small cell lung cancer. This chain uses TRBV7-9 with TRBJ1-1, with 7 bases aligning to TRBD1. This specimen consisted of PBMCs, obtained at surgery. The CDR3 loop reads CASSTGQMLNTEAFF. The CDR3 DNA follows: TGTGCCAGCTCGACGGGACAGATGCTTAACACTGAAGCTTTCTTT.